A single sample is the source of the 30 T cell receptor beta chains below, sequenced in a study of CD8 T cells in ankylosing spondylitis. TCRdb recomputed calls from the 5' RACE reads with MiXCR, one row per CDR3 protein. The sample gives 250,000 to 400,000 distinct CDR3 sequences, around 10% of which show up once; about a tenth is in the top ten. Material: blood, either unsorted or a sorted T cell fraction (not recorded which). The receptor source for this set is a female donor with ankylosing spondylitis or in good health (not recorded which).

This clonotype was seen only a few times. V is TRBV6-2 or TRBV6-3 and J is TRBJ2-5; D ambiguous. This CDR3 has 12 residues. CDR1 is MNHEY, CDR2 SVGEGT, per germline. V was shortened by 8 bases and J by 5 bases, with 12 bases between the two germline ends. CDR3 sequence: CASEGIRETQYF. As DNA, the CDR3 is TGTGCCAGCGAAGGGATCCGGGAGACCCAGTACTTC.

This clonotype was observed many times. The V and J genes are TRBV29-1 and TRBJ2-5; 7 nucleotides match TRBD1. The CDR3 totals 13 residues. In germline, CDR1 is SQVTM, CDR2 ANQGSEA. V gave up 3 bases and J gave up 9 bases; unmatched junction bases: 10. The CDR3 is CSVDEQGVLSQYF. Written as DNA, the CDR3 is TGCAGCGTTGATGAGCAGGGGGTTCTGTCCCAGTACTTC.

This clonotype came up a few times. The CDR3 region is CASSFLGTSGPRNEQFF. The CDR3 nucleotides read TGTGCCAGCAGCTTCCTAGGGACTAGCGGGCCCCGCAATGAGCAGTTCTTC. V gene TRBV11-2 combines with J gene TRBJ2-1; TRBD2 matches 12 bases. Germline V gene data show CDR1 as SGHAT and CDR2 as FQNNGV. This CDR3 is built from 17 residues. The J segment lost 6 bases and the V segment lost 3 bases, leaving 9 bases of the junction unmatched. Complete variable domain (other parts from reference TRBV11-2 and TRBJ2-1): EAGVAQSPRYKIIEKRQSVAFWCNPISGHATLYWYQQILGQGPKLLIQFQNNGVVDDSQLPKDRFSAERLKGVDSTLKIQPAKLEDSAVYLCASSFLGTSGPRNEQFFGPGTRLTVL.

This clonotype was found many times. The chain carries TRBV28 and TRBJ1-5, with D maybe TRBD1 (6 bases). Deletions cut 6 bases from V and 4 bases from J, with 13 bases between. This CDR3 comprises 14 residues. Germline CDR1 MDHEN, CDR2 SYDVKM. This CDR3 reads CASSPQGRNQPQHF. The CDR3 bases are TGTGCCAGCAGCCCTCAGGGGAGAAATCAGCCCCAGCATTTT.

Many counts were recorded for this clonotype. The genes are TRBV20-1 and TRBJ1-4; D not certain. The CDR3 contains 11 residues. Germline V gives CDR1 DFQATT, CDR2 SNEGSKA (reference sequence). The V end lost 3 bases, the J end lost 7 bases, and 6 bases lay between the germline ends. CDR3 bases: TGCAGTGCTAGCTTTAGTGAAAAACTGTTTTTT. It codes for CSASFSEKLFF.

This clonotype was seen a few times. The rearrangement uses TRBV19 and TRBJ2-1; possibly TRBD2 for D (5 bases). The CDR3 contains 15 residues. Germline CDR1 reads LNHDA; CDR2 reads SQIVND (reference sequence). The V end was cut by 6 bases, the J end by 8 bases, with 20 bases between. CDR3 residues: CASRALSAIGDEQFF. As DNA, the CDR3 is TGTGCCAGTAGGGCACTTTCAGCGATCGGGGATGAGCAGTTCTTC.

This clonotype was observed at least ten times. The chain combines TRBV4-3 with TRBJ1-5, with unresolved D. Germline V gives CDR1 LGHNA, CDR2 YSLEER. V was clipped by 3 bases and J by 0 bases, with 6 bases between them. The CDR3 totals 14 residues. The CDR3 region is CASSQEHSNQPQHF. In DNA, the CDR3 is TGCGCCAGCAGCCAGGAGCATAGCAATCAGCCCCAGCATTTT.

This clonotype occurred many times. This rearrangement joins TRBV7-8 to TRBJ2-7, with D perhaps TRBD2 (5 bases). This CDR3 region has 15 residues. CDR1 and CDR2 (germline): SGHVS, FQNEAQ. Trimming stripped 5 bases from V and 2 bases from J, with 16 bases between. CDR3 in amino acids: CASSPLRANAYEQYF. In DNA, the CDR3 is TGTGCCAGCAGCCCCTTGCGGGCAAACGCCTACGAGCAGTACTTC.

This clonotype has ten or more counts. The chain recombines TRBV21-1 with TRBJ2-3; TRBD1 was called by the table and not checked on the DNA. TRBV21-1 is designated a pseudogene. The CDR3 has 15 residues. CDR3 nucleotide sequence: TGTGCCAGCAGCCTACCGGGGGATGGAACAGATACGCAGTATTTT. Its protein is CASSLPGDGTDTQYF.

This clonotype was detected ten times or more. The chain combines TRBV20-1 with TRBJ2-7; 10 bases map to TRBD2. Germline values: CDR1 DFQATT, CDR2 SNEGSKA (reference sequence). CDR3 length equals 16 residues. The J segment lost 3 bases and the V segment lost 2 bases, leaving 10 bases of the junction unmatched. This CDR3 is CSARPTSGIRNYEQYF. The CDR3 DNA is TGCAGTGCTAGACCTACTAGCGGGATACGGAACTACGAGCAGTACTTC.

CDR3 sequence reads: CASSLRTVGSSYEQYF. CDR3 nucleotide sequence: TGTGCCAGCAGCCTCCGGACAGTAGGAAGCTCCTACGAGCAGTACTTC. The V call is TRBV7-6, the J call TRBJ2-7; D is possibly TRBD1 (6 bases). The germline V gene encodes CDR1 SGHVS and CDR2 FNYEAQ. There are 16 residues in the CDR3. V shed 5 bases and J shed 0 bases, with 17 bases lying between them.

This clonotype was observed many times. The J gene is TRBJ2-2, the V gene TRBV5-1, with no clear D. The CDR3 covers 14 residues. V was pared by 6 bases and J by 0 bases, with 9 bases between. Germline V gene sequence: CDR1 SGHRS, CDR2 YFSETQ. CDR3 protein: CASILSANTGELFF. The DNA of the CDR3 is TGCGCCAGCATTTTATCCGCGAACACCGGGGAGCTGTTTTTT.

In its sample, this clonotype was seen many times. The CDR3, as DNA: TGCAGTGCACCCTCCCCGGACAGAAATTCACCCCTCCACTTT. Residues: CSAPSPDRNSPLHF. The rearrangement links TRBV20-1 to TRBJ1-6, with D tentatively TRBD1 (6 bases). Trimming removed 6 bases at V and 7 bases at J, with 16 bases between. The CDR3 length is 14 residues. Germline CDR1 reads DFQATT; CDR2 reads SNEGSKA (reference sequence).

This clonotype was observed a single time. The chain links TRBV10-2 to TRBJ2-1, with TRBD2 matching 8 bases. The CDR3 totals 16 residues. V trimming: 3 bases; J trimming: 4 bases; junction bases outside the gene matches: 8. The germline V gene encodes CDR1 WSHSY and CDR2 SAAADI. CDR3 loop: CASSDRLASGYNEQFF. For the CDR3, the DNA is TGCGCCAGCAGTGATAGACTAGCGTCGGGATACAATGAGCAGTTCTTC.

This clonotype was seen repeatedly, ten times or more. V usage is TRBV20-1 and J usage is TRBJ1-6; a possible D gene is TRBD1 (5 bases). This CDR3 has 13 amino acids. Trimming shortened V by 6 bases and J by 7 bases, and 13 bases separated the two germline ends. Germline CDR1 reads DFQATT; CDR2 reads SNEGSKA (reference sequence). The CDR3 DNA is TGCAGTGCCGCCGGGACTGCAAATTCACCCCTCCACTTT. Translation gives CSAAGTANSPLHF.

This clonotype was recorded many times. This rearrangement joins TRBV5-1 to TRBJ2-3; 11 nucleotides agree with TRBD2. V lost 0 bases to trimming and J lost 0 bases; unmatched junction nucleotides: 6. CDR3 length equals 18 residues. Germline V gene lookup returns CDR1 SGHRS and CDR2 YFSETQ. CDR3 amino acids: CASSLELAGGLSTDTQYF. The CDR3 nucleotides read TGCGCCAGCAGCTTGGAGCTAGCGGGGGGTCTAAGCACAGATACGCAGTATTTT. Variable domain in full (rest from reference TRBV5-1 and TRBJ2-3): KAGVTQTPRYLIKTRGQQVTLSCSPISGHRSVSWYQQTPGQGLQFLFEYFSETQRNKGNFPGRFSGRQFSNSRSEMNVSTLELGDSALYLCASSLELAGGLSTDTQYFGPGTRLTVL.

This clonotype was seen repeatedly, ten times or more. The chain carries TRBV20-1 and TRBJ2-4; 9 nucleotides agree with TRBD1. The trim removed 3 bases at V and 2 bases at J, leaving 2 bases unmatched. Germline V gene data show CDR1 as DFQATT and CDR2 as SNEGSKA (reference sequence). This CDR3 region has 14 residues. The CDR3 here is CSARGQGSKNIQYF. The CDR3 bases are TGCAGTGCTAGGGGACAGGGTTCCAAAAACATTCAGTACTTC.

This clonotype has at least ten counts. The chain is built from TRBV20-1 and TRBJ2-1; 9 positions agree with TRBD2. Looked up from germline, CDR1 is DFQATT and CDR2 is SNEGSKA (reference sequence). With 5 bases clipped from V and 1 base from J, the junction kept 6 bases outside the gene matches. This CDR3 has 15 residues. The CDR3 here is CSASRLAVSYNEQFF. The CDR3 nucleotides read TGCAGTGCTTCCAGACTAGCGGTATCCTACAATGAGCAGTTCTTC.

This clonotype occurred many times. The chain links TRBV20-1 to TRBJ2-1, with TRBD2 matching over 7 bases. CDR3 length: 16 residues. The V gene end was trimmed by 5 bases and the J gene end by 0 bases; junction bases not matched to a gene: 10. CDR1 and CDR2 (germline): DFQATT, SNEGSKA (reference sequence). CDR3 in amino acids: CSASTWEGSSYNEQFF. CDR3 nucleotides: TGCAGTGCTTCCACGTGGGAGGGAAGCTCCTACAATGAGCAGTTCTTC.

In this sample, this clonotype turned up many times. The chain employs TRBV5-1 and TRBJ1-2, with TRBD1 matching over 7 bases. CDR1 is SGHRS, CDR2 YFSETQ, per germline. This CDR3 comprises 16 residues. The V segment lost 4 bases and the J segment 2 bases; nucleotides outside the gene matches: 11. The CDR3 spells CASSAIRQGLNYGYTF. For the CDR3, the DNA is TGCGCCAGCAGCGCAATCCGACAGGGCCTGAACTATGGCTACACCTTC.

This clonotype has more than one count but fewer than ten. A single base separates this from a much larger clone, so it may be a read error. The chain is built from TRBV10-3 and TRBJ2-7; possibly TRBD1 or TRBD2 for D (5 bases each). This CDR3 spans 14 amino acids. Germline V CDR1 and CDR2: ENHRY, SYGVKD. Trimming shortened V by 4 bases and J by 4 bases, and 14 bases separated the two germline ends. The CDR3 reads CAISGPSGGYEQYF. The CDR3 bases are TGTGCCATCAGTGGCCCCTCTGGGGGTTACGAGCAGTACTTC.

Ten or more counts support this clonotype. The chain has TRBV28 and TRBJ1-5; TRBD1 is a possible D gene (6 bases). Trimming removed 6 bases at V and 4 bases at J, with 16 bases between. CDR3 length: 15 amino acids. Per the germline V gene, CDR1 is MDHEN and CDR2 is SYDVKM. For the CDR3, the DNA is TGTGCCAGCAGCCCCGACGGGAGGGGGAATCAGCCCCAGCATTTT. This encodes CASSPDGRGNQPQHF.

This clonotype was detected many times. CDR3 in amino acids: CSASLLAGQETQYF. As DNA, the CDR3 is TGCAGTGCCAGTCTGCTGGCGGGGCAAGAGACCCAGTACTTC. V usage is TRBV20-1 and J usage is TRBJ2-5; D is possibly TRBD2 (6 bases). Deletions cut 6 bases from V and 2 bases from J, with 16 bases between. Germline-derived CDR1 and CDR2 are DFQATT and SNEGSKA (reference sequence). The CDR3 covers 14 residues.

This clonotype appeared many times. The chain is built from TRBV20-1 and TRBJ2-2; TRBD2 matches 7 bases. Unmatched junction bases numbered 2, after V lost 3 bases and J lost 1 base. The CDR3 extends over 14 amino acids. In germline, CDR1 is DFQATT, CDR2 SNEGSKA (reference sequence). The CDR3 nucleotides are TGCAGTGCTAGGTGGGGGGGGAACACCGGGGAGCTGTTTTTT. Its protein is CSARWGGNTGELFF.

The CDR3 region is CASSPSKGDNSPLHF. In nucleotides, the CDR3 is TGTGCCAGCAGTCCCTCCAAGGGGGATAATTCACCCCTCCACTTT. This chain links TRBV28 with TRBJ1-6; a possible D gene is TRBD1 (6 bases). The CDR3 extends over 15 amino acids. Germline V gene sequence: CDR1 MDHEN, CDR2 SYDVKM. V lost 5 bases to trimming and J lost 5 bases, with 13 bases between them. The full variable domain, with the rest looked up from reference TRBV28 and TRBJ1-6, is DVKVTQSSRYLVKRTGEKVFLECVQDMDHENMFWYRQDPGLGLRLIYFSYDVKMKEKGDIPEGYSVSREKKERFSLILESASTNQTSMYLCASSPSKGDNSPLHFGNGTRLTVT.

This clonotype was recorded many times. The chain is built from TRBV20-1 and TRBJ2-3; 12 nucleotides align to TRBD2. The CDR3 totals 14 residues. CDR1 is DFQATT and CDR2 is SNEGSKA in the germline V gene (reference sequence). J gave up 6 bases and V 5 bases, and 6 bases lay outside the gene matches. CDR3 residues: CSAVGLAGTDTQYF. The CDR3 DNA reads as TGCAGTGCTGTCGGACTAGCGGGAACCGATACGCAGTATTTT.

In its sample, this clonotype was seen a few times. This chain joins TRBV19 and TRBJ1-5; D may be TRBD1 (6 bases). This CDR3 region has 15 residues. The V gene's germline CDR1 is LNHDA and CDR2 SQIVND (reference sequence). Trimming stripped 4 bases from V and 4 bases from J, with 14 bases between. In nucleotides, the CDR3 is TGTGCCAGTAGTAGCCCGGGACATCGAAATCAGCCCCAGCATTTT. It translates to CASSSPGHRNQPQHF.

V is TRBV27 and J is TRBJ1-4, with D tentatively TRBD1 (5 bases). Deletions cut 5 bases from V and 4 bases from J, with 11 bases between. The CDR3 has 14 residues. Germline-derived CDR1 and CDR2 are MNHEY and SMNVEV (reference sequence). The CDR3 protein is CASSPRQHNEKLFF. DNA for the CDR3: TGTGCCAGCAGTCCAAGACAGCATAATGAAAAACTGTTTTTT.

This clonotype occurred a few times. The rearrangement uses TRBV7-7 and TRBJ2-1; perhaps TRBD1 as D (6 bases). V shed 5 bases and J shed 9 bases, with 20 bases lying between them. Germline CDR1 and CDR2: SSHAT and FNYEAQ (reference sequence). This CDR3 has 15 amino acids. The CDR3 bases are TGTGCCAGCAGCCCCGGGACAAACGGAGGATCTGAGCAGTTCTTC. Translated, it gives CASSPGTNGGSEQFF.

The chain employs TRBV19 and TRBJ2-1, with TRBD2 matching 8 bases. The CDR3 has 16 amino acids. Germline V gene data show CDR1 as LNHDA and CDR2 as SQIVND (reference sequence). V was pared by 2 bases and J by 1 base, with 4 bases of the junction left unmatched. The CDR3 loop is CASSILAGYSYNEQFF. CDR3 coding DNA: TGTGCCAGTAGTATACTAGCGGGTTATTCCTACAATGAGCAGTTCTTC.